Listed below are T cell receptor beta chains from one sample, sequenced in a study of cytomegalovirus exposure and HLA in healthy donors. Sequencing was performed with immunoSEQ multiplex PCR; in TCRdb, only in-frame clones are kept and a portion is missing. The sample lists around 76,000 clones, 73% occurring once. Source material: PBMCs. These receptors all come from a woman between 40 and 55 years old in good health and CMV-seropositive. CDR3s include the opening cysteine and the closing phenylalanine or tryptophan. D genes are given only for firm matches. Expanded clones are given a class, and other clones once, few, many or no size at all.

cdr3_aa: CAWGTGRSDEQYF; cdr3_nt: TGTGCCTGGGGGACAGGGCGGTCGGACGAGCAGTACTTC; cdr3_length: 13; j_call: TRBJ2-7; d_call: TRBD1; clone_size: -; v_call: TRBV30
cdr3_aa: CASSIDFGGEQYF; cdr3_nt: TGTGCCAGTAGTATAGATTTCGGTGGCGAGCAGTACTTC; cdr3_length: 13; j_call: TRBJ2-7; d_call: -; clone_size: -; v_call: TRBV19
cdr3_aa: CASSRQVSGGGPDTQYF; cdr3_nt: TGTGCCAGCAGCCGCCAGGTTAGCGGGGGAGGTCCAGATACGCAGTATTTT; cdr3_length: 17; j_call: TRBJ2-3; d_call: TRBD2; clone_size: -; v_call: TRBV5-6
cdr3_aa: CASSRKRSGANVLTF; cdr3_nt: TGTGCCAGCAGCCGTAAGCGGTCTGGGGCCAACGTCCTGACTTTC; cdr3_length: 15; j_call: TRBJ2-6; d_call: -; clone_size: -; v_call: TRBV5-8
cdr3_aa: CASSVAATGASKNIQYF; cdr3_nt: TGTGCCAGCAGCGTAGCGGCCACAGGTGCTTCCAAAAACATTCAGTACTTC; cdr3_length: 17; j_call: TRBJ2-4; d_call: -; clone_size: -; v_call: TRBV9
cdr3_aa: CAWSGRGNQPQHF; cdr3_nt: TGTGCCTGGAGTGGGAGGGGCAATCAGCCCCAGCATTTT; cdr3_length: 13; j_call: TRBJ1-5; d_call: -; clone_size: -; v_call: TRBV30
cdr3_aa: CASSYSQGNEQYF; cdr3_nt: TGTGCCAGCAGTTACTCTCAGGGGAACGAGCAGTACTTC; cdr3_length: 13; j_call: TRBJ2-7; d_call: -; clone_size: -; v_call: TRBV6-5
cdr3_aa: CASSPDRGPYNEQFF; cdr3_nt: TGTGCCAGCAGCCCGGACAGGGGACCATACAATGAGCAGTTCTTC; cdr3_length: 15; j_call: TRBJ2-1; d_call: TRBD1; clone_size: -; v_call: TRBV7-3
cdr3_aa: CATSRDLSGEGTAFF; cdr3_nt: TGTGCCACCAGCAGAGATTTATCCGGAGAGGGAACAGCTTTCTTT; cdr3_length: 15; j_call: TRBJ1-1; d_call: -; clone_size: -; v_call: TRBV15
cdr3_aa: CSAVTGRNTIYF; cdr3_nt: TGCAGCGCCGTGACAGGGCGGAACACCATATATTTT; cdr3_length: 12; j_call: TRBJ1-3; d_call: TRBD1; clone_size: once; v_call: TRBV29-1
cdr3_aa: CSVRLAGGSYNEQFF; cdr3_nt: TGCAGCGTTCGGCTAGCGGGAGGATCATACAATGAGCAGTTCTTC; cdr3_length: 15; j_call: TRBJ2-1; d_call: TRBD2; clone_size: -; v_call: TRBV29-1
cdr3_aa: CASSQGGSTNEKLFF; cdr3_nt: TGTGCCAGCAGCCAGGGTGGCTCAACTAATGAAAAACTGTTTTTT; cdr3_length: 15; j_call: TRBJ1-4; d_call: -; clone_size: -; v_call: TRBV5-4
cdr3_aa: CASSSPRGPTYEQYF; cdr3_nt: TGTGCCAGCAGTTCCCCGCGGGGACCGACCTACGAGCAGTACTTC; cdr3_length: 15; j_call: TRBJ2-7; d_call: -; clone_size: -; v_call: TRBV6-6
cdr3_aa: CASSVGGGDGSDTQYF; cdr3_nt: TGTGCCAGCAGCGTAGGGGGTGGGGACGGGAGTGATACGCAGTATTTT; cdr3_length: 16; j_call: TRBJ2-3; d_call: -; clone_size: -; v_call: TRBV9
cdr3_aa: CASEPTGTSEAFF; cdr3_nt: TGTGCCAGCGAACCCACAGGGACCTCTGAAGCTTTCTTT; cdr3_length: 13; j_call: TRBJ1-1; d_call: -; clone_size: -; v_call: TRBV6-1
cdr3_aa: CASSSGTYSTDTQYF; cdr3_nt: TGTGCCAGCAGCTCCGGGACATATTCCACAGATACGCAGTATTTT; cdr3_length: 15; j_call: TRBJ2-3; d_call: -; clone_size: -; v_call: TRBV7-9
cdr3_aa: CASSPGGGSSYEQYF; cdr3_nt: TGCGCCAGCAGCCCTGGCGGGGGCTCCTCCTACGAGCAGTACTTC; cdr3_length: 15; j_call: TRBJ2-7; d_call: -; clone_size: -; v_call: TRBV4-3
cdr3_aa: CASSGGGGRNEKLFF; cdr3_nt: TGTGCCAGCAGTGGGGGGGGTGGCCGTAATGAAAAACTGTTTTTT; cdr3_length: 15; j_call: TRBJ1-4; d_call: -; clone_size: -; v_call: TRBV9
cdr3_aa: CASSAGLYSNQPQHF; cdr3_nt: TGTGCCAGTAGTGCAGGGCTTTATAGCAATCAGCCCCAGCATTTT; cdr3_length: 15; j_call: TRBJ1-5; d_call: -; clone_size: -; v_call: TRBV19
cdr3_aa: CASSMWGVGEKLFF; cdr3_nt: TGTGCCAGCAGCATGTGGGGGGTCGGAGAAAAACTGTTTTTT; cdr3_length: 14; j_call: TRBJ1-4; d_call: -; clone_size: -; v_call: TRBV11-2
cdr3_aa: CASSLGLAGGSDYEQYF; cdr3_nt: TGTGCCAGCAGCTTAGGGCTAGCGGGGGGATCCGACTACGAGCAGTACTTC; cdr3_length: 17; j_call: TRBJ2-7; d_call: TRBD2; clone_size: -; v_call: TRBV7-9
cdr3_aa: CASSFYWDRVYEQYF; cdr3_nt: TGTGCCAGCAGTTTCTATTGGGACAGGGTCTACGAGCAGTACTTC; cdr3_length: 15; j_call: TRBJ2-7; d_call: TRBD1; clone_size: -; v_call: TRBV28
cdr3_aa: CASSSTLGGSSYNSPLHF; cdr3_nt: TGTGCCAGCAGCTCCACACTGGGTGGGAGCTCCTATAATTCACCCCTCCACTTT; cdr3_length: 18; j_call: TRBJ1-6; d_call: -; clone_size: -; v_call: TRBV5-6
cdr3_aa: CASSSDTGELFF; cdr3_nt: TGTGCCAGCAGCTCGGACACCGGGGAGCTGTTTTTT; cdr3_length: 12; j_call: TRBJ2-2; d_call: -; clone_size: -; v_call: TRBV7-2